Each of the 14 T cell receptor beta chains below was sequenced from the same sample in a study of primary melanoma T cells and metastatic recurrence (dated by TCRdb to 2018 to 2021). Libraries were made using the immunoSEQ multiplex PCR assay. Entries here come from immuneACCESS through TCRdb and include only in-frame sequences with V and J called. Some clones fail to appear in such tables; in the studies checked, an unresolved V gene covers under half of the shortfall, and the cause of the remainder is unknown. The table for this sample records about 31 clones. Source material: melanoma tumor tissue. The receptors were gathered from a human donor with melanoma.

The gene calls are TRBV11-3 and TRBJ2-2, with D unresolved. CDR3 length: 14 amino acids. V was clipped by 5 bases and J by 6 bases, with 13 bases between them. In germline, CDR1 is SGHNT, CDR2 YENEEA. The CDR3 region is CASSTLRSPGELFF. CDR3 coding DNA: TGTGCCAGCAGCACTTTGCGGTCCCCCGGGGAGCTGTTTTTT.

The rearrangement uses TRBV11-3 and TRBJ1-2; D is undetermined. Trimming took 5 bases from V and 4 from J, leaving 14 bases between them. Germline CDR1 SGHNT, CDR2 YENEEA. The CDR3 covers 14 residues. This chain's CDR3 is CASSPPRKTYGYTF. The CDR3 nucleotides read TGTGCCAGCAGCCCTCCTCGAAAGACCTATGGCTACACCTTC.

The genes are TRBV11-3 and TRBJ1-2; TRBD1 might be the D (5 bases). Deletions cut 3 bases from V and 4 bases from J, with 15 bases between. This CDR3 has 15 residues. Germline assignment: CDR1 SGHNT and CDR2 YENEEA. The CDR3, as DNA: TGTGCCAGCAGCTTGGGGGACTCTCGTACCTATGGCTACACCTTC. It translates to CASSLGDSRTYGYTF.

This clone is a singleton in its sample. This rearrangement joins TRBV15 to TRBJ1-4; the D gene is possibly TRBD1 (5 bases). CDR3 length: 15 residues. Trimming pared 1 base from V and 8 bases from J, leaving 14 bases between. Germline lookup yields CDR1 LNHNV and CDR2 YYDKDF (reference sequence). The CDR3 sequence: CATSRVGTWGEKLFF. CDR3 coding DNA: TGTGCCACCAGCAGAGTCGGTACCTGGGGGGAAAAACTGTTTTTT. Looking up the rest from reference TRBV15 and TRBJ1-4 gives the full variable domain: DAMVIQNPRYQVTQFGKPVTLSCSQTLNHNVMYWYQQKSSQAPKLLFHYYDKDFNNEADTPDNFQSRRPNTSFCFLDIRSPGLGDTAMYLCATSRVGTWGEKLFFGSGTQLSVL.

The J gene is TRBJ2-7, the V gene TRBV9; TRBD2 is a possible D gene (6 bases). The germline V and J ends were trimmed by 4 bases and 0 bases, with 14 bases remaining between them. The CDR3 has 15 residues. The V gene's germline CDR1 is SGDLS and CDR2 YYNGEE. The CDR3 sequence: CASSPFGSSSYEQYF. DNA of the CDR3: TGTGCCAGCAGCCCATTCGGGAGTAGCTCCTACGAGCAGTACTTC.

The CDR3 protein is CASSPYPGTTTYEQYF. The CDR3, as DNA: TGTGCCAGCAGCCCGTACCCCGGGACTACCACCTACGAGCAGTACTTC. The chain joins TRBV11-3 to TRBJ2-7; 7 bases line up with TRBD2. CDR1 is SGHNT and CDR2 is YENEEA in the germline V gene. The CDR3 contains 16 residues. With 5 bases clipped from V and 2 bases from J, the junction kept 12 bases outside the gene matches.

The chain uses TRBV11-3 and TRBJ2-4; 8 bases match TRBD2. The CDR3 has 15 amino acids. Trimming at V came to 5 bases and at J to 3 bases, leaving 6 bases not matched to a gene. Looked up from germline, CDR1 is SGHNT and CDR2 is YENEEA. CDR3 amino acids: CASSQMGLDKNIQYF. The CDR3 DNA is TGTGCCAGCAGCCAGATGGGACTAGACAAAAACATTCAGTACTTC.

The table lists this clone with a few counts. CDR3 protein: CASSLEFGADTIYF. CDR3 DNA sequence: TGTGCCAGCAGCTTGGAGTTTGGGGCGGACACCATATATTTT. This chain uses TRBV11-3 with TRBJ1-3; the D gene is possibly TRBD1 (5 bases). With 3 bases removed from V and 8 bases from J, the gap between germline ends came to 14 bases. CDR3 length: 14 amino acids. Looked up from germline, CDR1 is SGHNT and CDR2 is YENEEA.

V gene TRBV11-3 combines with J gene TRBJ2-1, with D perhaps matching TRBD2 (5 bases). The V gene lost 6 bases and the J gene lost 4 bases, with 13 bases spanning the gap. The CDR3 spans 14 residues. Germline CDR1 SGHNT, CDR2 YENEEA. This chain's CDR3 is CASSELGRYNEQFF. The DNA of the CDR3 is TGTGCCAGCAGTGAATTGGGGAGATACAATGAGCAGTTCTTC.

This chain uses TRBV18 with TRBJ1-2, with D unclear. This CDR3 region has 13 residues. Germline CDR1 is KGHSH and CDR2 is LQKENI. V was shortened by 6 bases and J by 0 bases, with 8 bases between the two germline ends. In DNA form, the CDR3 reads TGTGCCAGCTCGCTGGGATCTAACTATGGCTACACCTTC. Residues: CASSLGSNYGYTF.

The V and J genes are TRBV19 and TRBJ2-7; 9 bases line up with TRBD1. This CDR3 contains 17 residues. V lost 3 bases, J lost 3 bases, and 12 bases stayed unmatched. Germline V gene data show CDR1 as LNHDA and CDR2 as SQIVND (reference sequence). The CDR3 here is CASSMMAGTGTLYEQYF. CDR3 coding DNA: TGTGCCAGTAGTATGATGGCCGGGACAGGGACCCTCTACGAGCAGTACTTC.

CDR3 DNA sequence: TGTGCCAGTAGTCCCCCCACCGCCAAGGACGAGCAGTACTTC. The encoded protein is CASSPPTAKDEQYF. V is TRBV19 and J is TRBJ2-7; D is ambiguous. CDR1 and CDR2 (germline): LNHDA, SQIVND (reference sequence). V was shortened by 5 bases and J by 5 bases, with 16 bases between the two germline ends. The CDR3 loop spans 14 amino acids. The whole variable domain, filled in from reference TRBV19 and TRBJ2-7, reads DGGITQSPKYLFRKEGQNVTLSCEQNLNHDAMYWYRQDPGQGLRLIYYSQIVNDFQKGDIAEGYSVSREKKESFPLTVTSAQKNPTAFYLCASSPPTAKDEQYFGPGTRLTVT.

This chain links TRBV11-3 with TRBJ1-2; D not certain. The CDR3 is made up of 16 amino acids. V was pared by 7 bases and J by 4 bases, with 22 bases between. CDR1 is SGHNT, CDR2 YENEEA, per germline. The CDR3 loop reads CASILNISRKTYGYTF. The CDR3 nucleotides are TGTGCCAGCATCCTCAATATCTCGCGAAAGACCTATGGCTACACCTTC.

The rearrangement links TRBV6-1 to TRBJ2-7; no reliable D call. V was trimmed by 1 base and J by 4 bases, leaving 11 bases between them. This CDR3 has 14 amino acids. Germline V gene lookup returns CDR1 MNHNS and CDR2 SASEGT. The chain's CDR3 is CASSEGTGGYEQYF. CDR3 DNA sequence: TGTGCCAGCAGTGAAGGTACCGGCGGATACGAGCAGTACTTC.